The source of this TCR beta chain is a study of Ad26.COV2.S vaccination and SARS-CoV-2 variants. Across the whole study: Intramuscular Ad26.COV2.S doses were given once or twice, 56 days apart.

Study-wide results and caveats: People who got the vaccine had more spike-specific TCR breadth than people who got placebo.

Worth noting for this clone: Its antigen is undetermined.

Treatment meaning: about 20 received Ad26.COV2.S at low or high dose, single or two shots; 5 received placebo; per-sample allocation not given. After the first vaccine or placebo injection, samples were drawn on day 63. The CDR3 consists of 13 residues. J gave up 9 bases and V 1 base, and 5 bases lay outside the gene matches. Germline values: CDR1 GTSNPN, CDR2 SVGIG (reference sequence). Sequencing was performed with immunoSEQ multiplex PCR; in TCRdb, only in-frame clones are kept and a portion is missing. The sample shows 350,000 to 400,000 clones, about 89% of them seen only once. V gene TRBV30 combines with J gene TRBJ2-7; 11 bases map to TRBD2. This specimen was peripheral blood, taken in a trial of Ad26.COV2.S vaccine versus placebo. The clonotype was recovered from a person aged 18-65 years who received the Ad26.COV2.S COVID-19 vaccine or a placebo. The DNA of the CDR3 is TGTGCCTGGAGTGATAGCGGGAGGGAGATGCAGTACTTC. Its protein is CAWSDSGREMQYF.